The T cell receptor (beta chain) under discussion was sequenced for a study of cytomegalovirus exposure and HLA in healthy donors (TCRdb year 2017). Concerning the study at large: According to an earlier analysis of 587 of the donors, about 170 million T cells yielded some 120 million unique TCR beta sequences and 250 to 350 Gb of sequence data. An early release covering approximately 600 HLA-typed donors comprised 250 to 350 gigabases of sequencing data and roughly 86 million unique TCR sequences. Of the approximately 400 genotyped donors, approximately 80% fell in the genetic ancestry cluster associated with self-reported Caucasian donors. The study aimed to test whether cataloging public T cell receptors could reveal signatures of past pathogen exposure. The study profiled the T cell repertoires of hundreds of subjects by immunosequencing and related them to cytomegalovirus serostatus. Besides the first cohort of some 670 subjects, a separate validation cohort made up of over 100 different subjects was used. The study combined high-throughput TCR immunosequencing, statistical association of individual TCRs with disease status, and machine learning to predict cytomegalovirus infection status. To study patterns of TCR occurrence, a later analysis re-analyzed previously published TCR beta repertoires from under 750 donors and added high-resolution HLA genotyping. Rather than drawing on any new phenotypic data, the later analysis identified candidate immune exposures from TCR beta sequences and the way those sequences occurred across donors. In an earlier analysis of roughly 580 of the donors, high-throughput TCR beta sequencing was used to judge whether each TCR beta V gene segment behaved as functional or pseudogenic. Donor age, sex, ethnicity and CMV serostatus were compiled together with the repertoire data. In a later genetic analysis, genome-wide SNP genotypes for about three fifths of the roughly 670 donors were used, and that subset was treated as a discovery cohort. Every repertoire in the discovery cohort had been generated on one and the same sequencing platform. Class I and class II HLA loci were covered by the typing at four-digit resolution. Typing coverage differed by locus: A, B, C, DRB1 and DQB1 were typed in about 629-630 donors, DQA1 in approximately 520, DPA1 in approximately 600, and DPB1 in around 440. Because of strong linkage in the cohort, four or five DR-DQ haplotypes were treated as single units for association and clustering. Among 300 to 450 genotyped donors of the cohort, an average of 235,054 unique TCR beta nucleotide sequences were sequenced per donor, roughly 18% of them non-productive.

The trim is 4 bases for V and 7 bases for J, with a gap of 18 bases between the germline ends. The CDR3, cysteine through phenylalanine, is 15 amino acids long. Only the CDR3 portion is preserved as DNA: 45 bases, with reading frame beginning at the first base. The germline V gene (reference sequence) supplies CDR1 SGHKS and CDR2 YYEKEE. Paper-wide results and their limitations: According to a later analysis, most CMV-associated TCR beta chains appeared to be HLA-restricted, and the HLA associations seemed to be driven largely by CMV exposure. In a later analysis, the rate of TCR association differed among HLA loci, with DRB1 alleles having the most associated TCRs and HLA-C alleles having the fewest. At a false discovery rate of 0.05, a later analysis linked some 18,000 TCR beta sequences to specific HLA alleles. Strong co-occurrence of HLA alleles, especially DR and DQ, made assigning TCR associations to individual alleles difficult. According to a later analysis, parvovirus B19, influenza, CMV and Epstein-Barr virus appeared linked to several top co-occurrence clusters. Because the 87-base-pair reads could not distinguish some IMGT-functional V segments, including TRBV6-2 and TRBV6-3, those segments were excluded. In this cohort, only TCR beta chains were sequenced, and detectable features were limited by the absence of alpha or paired-chain data. The study listed 164 TCR beta chains as associated with cytomegalovirus. In a later analysis, HLA-associated TCR beta chains were found to be more clonally expanded and to have lower generation probabilities than equally common non-associated chains. Broadly in line with IMGT annotations, most TCR beta V segments showed up in productive rearrangements about 90% or about 30% of the time in an earlier analysis of roughly 590 of the donors. Correlated functional status among segregating V segments might be attributable to linkage disequilibrium, but an unknown experimental factor could not be ruled out. HLA typing was unavailable for some donors at each locus, so association tests used only the typed subset. Across donors, most TCR sequences were observed very rarely, whereas some public TCRs were present in many individuals. It was suggested by the authors that the approach could potentially be generalized to other disease states and immunological phenotypes. CMV serostatus was the only immune exposure information available for the cohort. Compared with the 666-donor mean, donors in an Asian-associated ancestry cluster had fewer N-insertions in productive TCRs, according to a later genetic analysis. In a later genetic analysis, a missense DCLRE1C variant was associated with V-gene and J-gene trimming of TCR beta chains, and the association was replicated in an independent cohort. A cluster of highly shared sequence variants was judged likely to be a technical artifact of the sequencing pipeline. A further reported finding was that TCR beta sequences accurately predicted the HLA-A and HLA-B alleles for most subjects in the first cohort. In vitro tests confirmed that a few of the cytomegalovirus-associated TCR beta chains recognize cytomegalovirus antigens. Roughly uniform sequencing depth across donors was assumed in presence/absence analyses, although this assumption may not hold. Cytomegalovirus status was reported to be diagnosed by the classifier with high specificity and sensitivity in both the original and validation cohorts. The earlier analysis of some 560 of the donors excluded fewer than 20 rarely observed V segments, including chromosome 9 orphons, because counts were too low.

In total, approximately 690 healthy bone marrow donors made up the cohort. All cohort members were sampled while nominally healthy, although unrecorded immune exposures were likely present. The donor tested CMV seronegative, placing the donor among the roughly 350 seronegative members of the cohort. A peripheral blood sample was provided by each donor, and peripheral blood mononuclear cells were used for TCR beta sequencing. Genomic DNA was extracted from the blood cell samples with the Qiagen DNeasy Blood Extraction Kit. As regards this clone: The target of this receptor is not known. Base qualities were left out, and no much larger clone turns up one base away.

Library method: the immunoSEQ multiplex PCR assay. For the multiplex PCR, a mixture combining 60 forward primers for TCR Vbeta segments and 13 reverse primers for TCR Jbeta segments was used. Amplification of the CDR3 region of rearranged TCR beta genes was performed with a multiplex PCR assay on genomic DNA. On the Illumina HiSeq System, the amplified TCR beta libraries were sequenced as 87-base-pair reads. In the paper's pipeline: In a later analysis, some 80 million unique TCR beta chains were counted across the 500 to 700 repertoires, and some 10 million of these chains were shared by at least two donors. Raw reads were error-corrected and collapsed into unique sequences with a nearest-neighbor algorithm that merged closely related sequences to remove PCR and sequencing errors. Alignment of CDR3 sequences to IMGT reference sequences was used to assign V, D and J gene segments. For a sequence to be retained, a match of at least six nucleotides was required to both a V gene segment and a J gene segment. Rearrangements were called productive when the CDR3 lacked stop codons and stayed in frame with V and J; all others were non-productive. CDR3 was defined by IMGT convention, running from the second conserved V-encoded cysteine to the conserved J-encoded phenylalanine. The earlier analysis of about 590 of the donors excluded sequences that lacked an unambiguous match to a single V gene segment. An earlier analysis of approximately 590 of the donors classified V segments as functional when productive rearrangements were above 56.7% and as segregating when the standard deviation between donors was above 5%. A statistical classification framework was developed to diagnose cytomegalovirus status using the catalog of TCR beta chain sequences. In a later analysis, TCR nucleotide sequences were compared against IMGT/GENE-DB human TR gene sequences so that V and J genes could be assigned. A later analysis assigned CDR3 sequences and most-parsimonious VDJ recombination scenarios with the TCRdist pipeline. In a later analysis, each TCR beta chain was defined by its CDR3 amino acid sequence together with its V-gene family, and reads lacking a unique V-gene family were excluded. To address suspected cross-contamination and a sequencing artifact, a later analysis removed around 600 highly shared, low-generation-probability nucleotide sequences. For each public chain, a later analysis derived a clonal expansion index from normalized ranks of inferred template counts within each repertoire. In a later analysis, generation probabilities were computed with a VDJ recombination model fitted to out-of-frame rearrangements, and the resulting probabilities were checked against IGoR. A later analysis scored TCR-TCR, TCR-HLA and TCR-CMV co-occurrence with hypergeometric tests, applying a repertoire-size bias correction to TCR pairs. A later analysis estimated false discovery rates by permuting HLA or CMV assignments 20 times. In a later analysis, co-occurring TCRs were grouped with DBSCAN, and TCRdist sequence similarity was added when clustering was performed within HLA-allele-positive subsets. Repertoires with fewer than 30,000 or more than 120,000 public chains, plus five repertoires with anomalous nucleotide sharing, were excluded from co-occurrence clustering. Not all clones reach the TCRdb copy of this immuneACCESS table, which keeps in-frame sequences only. Checked studies attribute under half of the gap to unresolved V genes and leave the rest unexplained. Clone size and the V and J calls come from that table; the DNA yielded D and trimming. This sample gives about 190,000 clones in total; 80% to 85% of them show up just once. The ten biggest clones cover 0.9% to 1.2% of the sample.

This chain is built from TRBV5-5 and TRBJ2-1; TRBD2 is a possible D gene, resting on 5 matching bases. The source is a woman in her forties in good health and CMV-seronegative. The specimen was PBMCs. The sequenced DNA: TGTGCCAGCAGCACGGAGGCGGGTGGTTGGAATGAGCAGTTCTTC. It specifies CASSTEAGGWNEQFF.